This T cell receptor beta chain was retrieved from a study of blood T cell repertoires in COVID-19. Trimming cost V 5 bases and J 6 bases; bases outside gene matches: 6. Germline CDR1 and CDR2: SGHTA and FQGNSA. The CDR3 covers 15 residues. Repertoires were generated with immunoSEQ multiplex PCR, while TCRdb's copy carries only in-frame clones and drops some. The sample contains 110,000 or so clones, approximately 90% of which appear only once. This chain uses TRBV7-2 with TRBJ2-2; 10 bases agree with TRBD2. This receptor was obtained from a woman in her 70s who had recovered from COVID-19. Sequencing was performed on peripheral blood. The CDR3 bases are TGTGCCAGCAGCCCCCAGCGGGGGGGACCCGGGGAGCTGTTTTTT. It specifies CASSPQRGGPGELFF. The variable domain in full, completed from reference TRBV7-2 and TRBJ2-2, reads GAGVSQSPSNKVTEKGKDVELRCDPISGHTALYWYRQSLGQGLEFLIYFQGNSAPDKSGLPSDRFSAERTGGSVSTLTIQRTQQEDSAVYLCASSPQRGGPGELFFGEGSRLTVL.